Below are 2 T cell receptor beta chains sequenced from a single sample in a study of blood T cell repertoires in COVID-19. Profiling relied on immunoSEQ multiplex PCR, and the TCRdb table lists in-frame clones only, not all of them. Among 150,000 to 160,000 clones listed, approximately 90% were seen once. The sequenced sample consisted of peripheral blood. Receptor source: a woman aged 40-49 years with acute or convalescent COVID-19.

This clone was observed a few times. This rearrangement joins TRBV6-5 to TRBJ2-3; 9 bases align to TRBD2. This CDR3 spans 15 amino acids. J gave up 6 bases and V 6 bases, and 10 bases lay outside the gene matches. CDR1 and CDR2 from the germline V gene are MNHEY and SVGAGI. CDR3 residues: CASSTGTSFADTQYF. CDR3 nucleotides: TGTGCCAGCAGCACCGGGACTAGCTTTGCGGATACGCAGTATTTT.

The CDR3: CASSVGGGRGYNEQFF. The CDR3 region has the DNA TGTGCCAGCAGCGTAGGCGGGGGACGTGGGTACAATGAGCAGTTCTTC. The V and J genes are TRBV9 and TRBJ2-1, with TRBD2 matching 7 bases. CDR1 and CDR2 from the germline V gene are SGDLS and YYNGEE. This CDR3 region has 16 residues. V lost 0 bases and J lost 4; bases outside the gene matches: 7.